One and the same sample provided the 11 T cell receptor beta chains below, sequenced in a study of identical twins. TCRdb reanalysed the 5' RACE reads using MiXCR and keeps one entry per CDR3 protein. Among hundreds of thousands of distinct CDR3 sequences listed, 10% to 15% were seen once. The sample also formed part of further work on yellow fever vaccine responses in identical twins.

The specimen sequenced was PBMCs. Receptors originate from a woman aged 18 to 35 in good health.

The chain uses TRBV29-1 and TRBJ2-3; D is possibly TRBD1 (6 bases). From germline, CDR1 is SQVTM and CDR2 ANQGSEA. CDR3 size: 14 residues. V lost 7 bases, J lost 4 bases, and 18 bases lay in between. CDR3 nucleotides: TGCAGCGCCCGGCAGGGGCCCCGTTCAGATACGCAGTATTTT. It codes for CSARQGPRSDTQYF.

The chain employs TRBV4-1 and TRBJ2-3, with D perhaps TRBD1 or TRBD2 (6 bases each). The germline V gene has CDR1 MGHRA and CDR2 YSYEKL. Trimming pared 0 bases from V and 2 bases from J, leaving 9 bases between. The CDR3 consists of 15 residues. The chain's CDR3 is CASSQEQGLTDTQYF. In DNA, the CDR3 is TGCGCCAGCAGCCAAGAACAGGGACTCACAGATACGCAGTATTTT.

This clonotype was seen at least ten times. The chain joins TRBV20-1 to TRBJ2-7, with D possibly TRBD2 on 6 matching bases. The CDR3 has 11 amino acids. Germline loops: CDR1 DFQATT, CDR2 SNEGSKA (reference sequence). The CDR3 nucleotides read TGCTCTTGGAGGGGACCCAGCGGGCAGTACGTC. Translation: CSWRGPSGQYV.

The sample holds a few counts of this clonotype. The chain carries TRBV3-1 and TRBJ2-2; 7 bases fit TRBD1. From germline, CDR1 is LGHDT and CDR2 YNNKEL (reference sequence). The CDR3 extends over 18 amino acids. The V segment lost 6 bases and the J segment 1 base; nucleotides outside the gene matches: 14. The CDR3 nucleotides are TGTGCCAGCAGGCCGTTCGGGCCTAACAGGGGGAACACCGGGGAGCTGTTTTTT. Its protein is CASRPFGPNRGNTGELFF.

The chain employs TRBV7-9 and TRBJ2-2; D may be TRBD1 (6 bases). The CDR3 is 17 amino acids. Trimming stripped 0 bases from V and 0 bases from J, with 11 bases between. The germline V gene has CDR1 SEHNR and CDR2 FQNEAQ (reference sequence). The DNA of the CDR3 is TGTGCCAGCAGCTTAGCCCCAGGGGCGTCGAACACCGGGGAGCTGTTTTTT. Residues: CASSLAPGASNTGELFF.

The V and J genes are TRBV6-8 and TRBJ1-2; TRBD1 agrees at 7 bases. V gave up 2 bases and J gave up 0 bases; unmatched junction bases: 15. The CDR3 has 19 residues. The V gene's germline CDR1 is MNHGY and CDR2 SAAAGT. For the CDR3, the DNA is TGTGCCAGCAGTTACACGGGGCGGCGAGGGGGCCACTCTAACTATGGCTACACCTTC. Its translation: CASSYTGRRGGHSNYGYTF.

The chain joins TRBV7-9 to TRBJ2-1, with D uncertain. Germline lookup yields CDR1 SEHNR and CDR2 FQNEAQ (reference sequence). The CDR3 has 14 amino acids. Between the trimmed V and J ends, which lost 11 bases and 3 bases, there was a span of 17 bases. CDR3 protein: CAPSPPSIYNEQFF. For the CDR3, the DNA is TGTGCCCCAAGCCCTCCCTCTATCTACAATGAGCAGTTCTTC. Full variable domain (remainder filled in from reference TRBV7-9 and TRBJ2-1): DTGVSQNPRHKITKRGQNVTFRCDPISEHNRLYWYRQTLGQGPEFLTYFQNEAQLEKSRLLSDRFSAERPKGSFSTLEIQRTEQGDSAMYLCAPSPPSIYNEQFFGPGTRLTVL.

DNA for the CDR3: TGTGCCAGCAACCCGACGGGACCAATGGAGACCCAGTACTTC. This sequence encodes CASNPTGPMETQYF. The V gene is TRBV12-3 or TRBV12-4, the J gene TRBJ2-5; tentatively, D is TRBD1 or TRBD2 (5 bases each). This CDR3 has 14 amino acids. Trimming removed 7 bases at V and 5 bases at J, with 17 bases between.

This chain uses TRBV4-1 with TRBJ2-3; TRBD2 matches 8 bases. V trimming: 2 bases; J trimming: 4 bases; junction bases outside the gene matches: 8. There are 16 residues in the CDR3. The germline CDR1 and CDR2 sequences are MGHRA and YSYEKL. CDR3 bases: TGCGCCAGCAGCCAAATCGGGAGGGCCCTGGCAGATACGCAGTATTTT. Its translation: CASSQIGRALADTQYF.

Notes on this clonotype: A junction end diverges from the germline sequence, so it may reflect a read error. The rearrangement joins TRBV2 to TRBJ2-5; a weak D match, TRBD1 (5 bases). This CDR3 comprises 12 residues. The germline gives CDR1 SNHLY, CDR2 FYNNEI. The CDR3 DNA reads TGTGCCAGCAGTGTACAGACAAGCTCACAGGACTTC. Encoded protein: CASSVQTSSQDF.

The sample holds a few counts of this clonotype. V is TRBV28 and J is TRBJ2-4, with a weak D call TRBD1 (6 bases). V was trimmed by 6 bases and J by 7 bases, leaving 22 bases between them. Germline lookup yields CDR1 MDHEN and CDR2 SYDVKM. CDR3 length: 16 amino acids. CDR3 nucleotides: TGTGCCAGCAGCGAATCCGGGACAAATGTTGGGAACATTCAGTACTTC. It yields the protein CASSESGTNVGNIQYF.